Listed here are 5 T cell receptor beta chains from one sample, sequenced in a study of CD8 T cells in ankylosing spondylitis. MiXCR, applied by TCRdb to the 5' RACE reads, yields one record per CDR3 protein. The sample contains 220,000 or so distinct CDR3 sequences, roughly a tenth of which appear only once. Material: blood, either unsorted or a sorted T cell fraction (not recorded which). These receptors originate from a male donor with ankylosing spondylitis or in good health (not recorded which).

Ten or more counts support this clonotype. The CDR3 DNA sequence: TGTGCCAGCAGTTCCCCTCACTTGGGGGTGAGCGGCTACACCTTC. It yields the protein CASSSPHLGVSGYTF. This rearrangement joins TRBV28 to TRBJ1-2; D may be TRBD1 (5 bases). CDR1 is MDHEN, CDR2 SYDVKM, per germline. V shed 4 bases and J shed 8 bases, with 20 bases lying between them. This CDR3 is 15 amino acids long.

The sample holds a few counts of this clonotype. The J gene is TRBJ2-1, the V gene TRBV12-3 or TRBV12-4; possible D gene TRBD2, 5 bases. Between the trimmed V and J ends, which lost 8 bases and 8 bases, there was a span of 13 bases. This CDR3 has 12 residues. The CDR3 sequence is CASGLTAYEQFF. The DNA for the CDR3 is TGTGCCAGCGGACTTACGGCCTATGAGCAGTTCTTC.

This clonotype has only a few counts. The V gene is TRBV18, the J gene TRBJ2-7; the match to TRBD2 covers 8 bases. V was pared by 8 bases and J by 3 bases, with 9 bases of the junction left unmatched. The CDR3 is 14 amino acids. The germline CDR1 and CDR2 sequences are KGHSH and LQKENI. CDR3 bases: TGTGCCAGCCGATTAGCGGGACACAGCTACGAGCAGTACTTC. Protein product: CASRLAGHSYEQYF.

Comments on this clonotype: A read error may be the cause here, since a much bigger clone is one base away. The chain's CDR3 is CCARDRSGAPTDTQYF. CDR3 coding DNA: TGCTGTGCTAGAGATCGGAGCGGGGCCCCCACAGATACGCAGTATTTT. J is TRBJ2-3 and V is TRBV20-1; 7 positions agree with TRBD2. Germline CDR1 is DFQATT and CDR2 is SNEGSKA (reference sequence). The length of the CDR3 is 16 residues.

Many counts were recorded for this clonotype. CDR3 protein: CASSEYSDSSYEQYF. The CDR3 DNA follows: TGTGCCAGCAGTGAATACAGTGACAGCTCCTACGAGCAGTACTTC. J is TRBJ2-7 and V is TRBV2; D perhaps matches TRBD1 (5 bases). Germline CDR1 reads SNHLY; CDR2 reads FYNNEI. Between the trimmed V and J ends, which lost 2 bases and 0 bases, there was a span of 11 bases. The CDR3 has 15 amino acids.